The T cell receptor beta chain described here comes from a study of blood T cell repertoires in COVID-19. Background on the study: In each case, the material was cDNA or gDNA derived from T cells, B-cell-depleted T cells, or PBMCs.

This clone was detected once. Germline CDR1 is MNHEY and CDR2 is SVGEGT. Trimming left V 3 bases short and J 0 bases short, with 11 bases between. This CDR3 comprises 15 residues. Measured with immunoSEQ multiplex PCR; TCRdb has only the in-frame clones, and not every one. The repertoire holds 81,000 or so clones, with approximately 75% as singletons. This rearrangement joins TRBV6-2 or TRBV6-3 to TRBJ1-1; D gene unclear. Sequencing was done on a sample of peripheral blood. This TCR was recovered from a human donor in a cohort sampled during active COVID-19. The CDR3 sequence is CASSYGVRVNTEAFF. Written as DNA, the CDR3 is TGTGCCAGCAGTTATGGTGTGAGAGTGAACACTGAAGCTTTCTTT.